The clone carrying this T cell receptor beta chain was recorded once. In germline, CDR1 is KGHSH, CDR2 LQKENI. V lost 3 bases, J lost 8 bases, and 14 bases lay in between. This CDR3 region has 14 residues. The data belong to a study of CD8+ T cells in alopecia areata. The wider study: Treatment with tofacitinib (6 to 18 months) was followed by 6 months off drug.

Reverse transcription of extracted RNA yielded cDNA, which provided the sequencing template. Here immunoSEQ multiplex PCR was the method, and the copy in TCRdb shows in-frame clones only, minus some. The sample has about 180,000 clones; 59% are singletons. The V call is TRBV18, the J call TRBJ2-1; D unresolved. The sample consisted of CD4+ T cells sorted from blood, taken at week 0. This receptor was taken from a human donor with alopecia areata. The CDR3 DNA sequence: TGTGCCAGCTCACCTCCGGCTAGATTACATGAGCAGTTCTTC. Amino acids: CASSPPARLHEQFF.